This T cell receptor beta chain was observed in a study of CD8+CD57+ T cells in acquired aplastic anemia. Across the whole study: On average, sorted CD4+ and CD8+ cells gave roughly 3 ug of DNA.

Study outcomes and limitations: Between the patient and control groups, CD8+ Simpson's diversity did not differ significantly.

Selection for sequencing was limited to patients who had shown CD8+CD57+ cell expansion by flow cytometry. On this clonotype itself: Its antigen is undetermined.

The study profiled TCR beta VDJ and CDR3 using genomic DNA as template. One entry per CDR3 protein results from TCRdb running MiXCR on the reads. The table has 150,000 or so distinct CDR3 sequences, 40% to 65% seen once. The CDR3 has 17 amino acids. CDR1 is SGHVS and CDR2 is FNYEAQ in the germline V gene. Between the trimmed V and J ends, which lost 4 bases and 6 bases, there was a span of 24 bases. Source material: sorted CD4+, CD8+, or CD8+CD57+ T cells (not recorded which) from PBMCs. J is TRBJ1-2 and V is TRBV7-6, with D uncertain. This TCR derives from a human donor with aplastic anemia. CDR3 sequence reads: CASSSKTGLRPYNGYTF. In DNA form, the CDR3 reads TGTGCCAGCAGCTCTAAAACGGGCTTGCGCCCCTACAATGGCTACACCTTC.